The 9 T cell receptor beta chains presented below share a single source sample, sequenced in a study of vaccination effects on CD4 cells after COVID-19. These receptors are not linked to any known antigen. The table came from immunoSEQ multiplex PCR; TCRdb's copy has only in-frame clones and leaves some out. This table has 70,000 or so clones, 65% to 85% appearing once. Pools of viral peptides were used by the ViraFEST assay to expand antigen-specific CD4+ T cells ahead of sequencing. The authors isolated CD4+ T cells after roughly 10 days of culture. This person caught SARS-CoV-2 sometime from March to December 2020, and PCR testing confirmed the infection. The starting material was CD4+ T cells from PBMCs cultured with HIV peptides, obtained before COVID-19 vaccination. Subset given: HIV-1 Nef peptide pool negative control/reference culture. The receptors were gathered from a human donor who had a prior SARS-CoV-2 infection.

The chain employs TRBV5-1 and TRBJ2-7; no firm D call. CDR1 and CDR2 (germline): SGHRS, YFSETQ. This CDR3 has 14 residues. The V gene lost 3 bases and the J gene lost 3 bases, with 13 bases spanning the gap. The chain's CDR3 is CASSSGSGLYEQYF. Here the CDR3 DNA reads TGCGCCAGCAGCTCGGGTTCCGGCCTCTACGAGCAGTACTTC.

The rearrangement links TRBV11-2 to TRBJ2-3; D is undetermined. The CDR3 loop spans 14 amino acids. V lost 2 bases, J lost 2 bases, and 8 bases lay in between. Germline V gene sequence: CDR1 SGHAT, CDR2 FQNNGV. In nucleotides, the CDR3 is TGTGCCAGCAGCTTATTCCCGGTCACAGATACGCAGTATTTT. Translating it yields CASSLFPVTDTQYF.

This clone was seen once. The V gene is TRBV6-5, the J gene TRBJ1-2, with D possibly TRBD1 on 5 matching bases. This CDR3 spans 13 amino acids. V was clipped by 3 bases and J by 4 bases, with 9 bases between them. The germline CDR1 and CDR2 sequences are MNHEY and SVGAGI. CDR3 amino acids: CASSYGHTYGYTF. DNA for the CDR3: TGTGCCAGCAGTTATGGACACACCTATGGCTACACCTTC.

The V gene is TRBV27, the J gene TRBJ2-5; D remains ambiguous. V was trimmed by 4 bases and J by 5 bases, leaving 8 bases between them. The germline gives CDR1 MNHEY, CDR2 SMNVEV (reference sequence). CDR3 size: 12 residues. The DNA of the CDR3 is TGTGCCAGCAGTTCCTCGCGGGAGACCCAGTACTTC. This sequence encodes CASSSSRETQYF.

In DNA, the CDR3 is TGTGCCAGCAGCTCGACACCGAACACCGGGGAGCTGTTTTTT. It specifies CASSSTPNTGELFF. This chain joins TRBV11-2 and TRBJ2-2; D ambiguous. CDR1 is SGHAT and CDR2 is FQNNGV in the germline V gene. The CDR3 extends over 14 amino acids. Trimming removed 4 bases at V and 0 bases at J, with 6 bases between.

The chain employs TRBV29-1 and TRBJ2-2, with 10 bases that match TRBD2. Germline V gene lookup returns CDR1 SQVTM and CDR2 ANQGSEA. V shed 6 bases, J shed 8 bases, and the junction held 12 bases outside the gene matches. The CDR3 sequence is 15 residues long. The CDR3 DNA is TGCAGCGTGCGACTAGCGGGTGGTTTAAGGGGGGAGCTGTTTTTT. Translation: CSVRLAGGLRGELFF.

About this clone itself: A junction end diverges from the germline sequence, so it may reflect a read error. This chain uses TRBV7-2 with TRBJ2-5; the D gene is possibly TRBD2 (6 bases). The CDR3 is made up of 15 amino acids. CDR1 is SGHTA, CDR2 FQGNSA, per germline. In DNA form, the CDR3 reads TGTGCCAGCACCTTAGCGGCTTGGGCAGCAGAGACCCAGTACTTC. Translation gives CASTLAAWAAETQYF.

Only a few counts were recorded for this clone. The rearrangement joins TRBV30 to TRBJ1-6; perhaps TRBD1 as D (6 bases). Trimming took 2 bases from V and 6 from J, leaving 11 bases between them. The CDR3 is 14 amino acids. Germline V lookup: CDR1 GTSNPN, CDR2 SVGIG (reference sequence). In DNA form, the CDR3 reads TGTGCCTGGAGTTTCGGGACATTTAATTCACCCCTCCACTTT. The encoded protein is CAWSFGTFNSPLHF.

Here the CDR3 reads CSVQTGSGNTIYF. CDR3 nucleotide sequence: TGCAGCGTACAAACAGGGTCTGGAAACACCATATATTTT. The chain joins TRBV29-1 to TRBJ1-3, with a weak D call TRBD1 (6 bases). Germline CDR1 is SQVTM and CDR2 is ANQGSEA. The V and J ends lost 6 bases and 1 base respectively, with 10 bases between them. The CDR3 extends over 13 amino acids. Drawing the rest from reference TRBV29-1 and TRBJ1-3, the complete variable domain is SAVISQKPSRDICQRGTSLTIQCQVDSQVTMMFWYRQQPGQSLTLIATANQGSEATYESGFVIDKFPISRPNLTFSTLTVSNMSPEDSSIYLCSVQTGSGNTIYFGEGSWLTVV.